This T cell receptor (beta chain) was sequenced in a study of a mutant IDH1 vaccine in newly diagnosed glioma. Study information: Vaccination of patients was performed eight times, in weeks 1, 3, 5, 7, 11, 15, 19 and 23. Former treatment meant radiotherapy, temozolomide, or both; the majority had gotten both. Regarding the study as a whole: Alterations occurring in top peripheral T cell clonotypes seemed unrelated to pseudoprogression.

The time point denotes: week 11, during vaccination. A 20-mer mutant IDH1 peptide at 300 ug was injected subcutaneously with topical imiquimod. This clone came up a few times. Its specificity is unknown. Produced via immunoSEQ multiplex PCR; TCRdb's table is partial and in-frame only. Here the sample spans roughly 120,000 clones, around 77% being singletons. The CDR3 runs to 13 residues. Trimming took off 6 bases at V and 6 bases at J, with 11 bases between the two ends. Germline V lookup: CDR1 LNHDA, CDR2 SQIVND (reference sequence). This TCR was recovered from a middle-aged man with glioma. V gene TRBV19 combines with J gene TRBJ2-2; TRBD1 is a possible D gene (6 bases). The sequences come from PBMCs, collected from a glioma patient whose treatment included an IDH1 peptide vaccine. For the CDR3, the DNA is TGTGCCAGTAGCACAGGGAAGGCCGGGGAGCTGTTTTTT. Amino acids: CASSTGKAGELFF.